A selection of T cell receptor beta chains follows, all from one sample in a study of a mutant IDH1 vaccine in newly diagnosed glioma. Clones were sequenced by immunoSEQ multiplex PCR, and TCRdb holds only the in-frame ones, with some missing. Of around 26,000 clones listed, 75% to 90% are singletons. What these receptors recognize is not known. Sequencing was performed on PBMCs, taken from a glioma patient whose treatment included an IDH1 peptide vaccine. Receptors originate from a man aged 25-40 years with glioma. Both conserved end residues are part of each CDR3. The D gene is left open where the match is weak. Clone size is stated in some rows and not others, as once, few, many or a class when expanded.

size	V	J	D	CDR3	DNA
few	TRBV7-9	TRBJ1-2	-	CASSLGGGSDTF	TGTGCCAGCAGCTTAGGAGGGGGTAGCGACACCTTC
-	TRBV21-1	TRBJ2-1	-	CASSNYRGTSGSSYNEQFF	TGTGCCAGCAGCAACTACAGGGGGACTAGCGGGAGCTCCTACAATGAGCAGTTCTTC
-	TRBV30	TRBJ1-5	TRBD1	CASRGREDQPQHF	TGTGCCAGCAGGGGGCGAGAGGATCAGCCCCAGCATTTT
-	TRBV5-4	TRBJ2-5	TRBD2	CASSPLGVGGPSEETQYF	TGTGCCAGCAGCCCCTTGGGGGTGGGAGGGCCGAGTGAGGAGACCCAGTACTTC
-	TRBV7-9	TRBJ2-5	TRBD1	CASGWDRGLWQETQYF	TGTGCCAGCGGATGGGACAGGGGGCTTTGGCAAGAGACCCAGTACTTC
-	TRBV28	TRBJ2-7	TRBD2	CASTHSGSSYEQYF	TGTGCCAGCACCCATAGCGGGTCTTCCTACGAGCAGTACTTC
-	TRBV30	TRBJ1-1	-	CAWGLIGGTEAFF	TGTGCCTGGGGACTGATCGGGGGCACTGAAGCTTTCTTT
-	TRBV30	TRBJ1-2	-	CAWSHNSNYGYTF	TGTGCCTGGAGTCATAACAGTAACTATGGCTACACCTTC
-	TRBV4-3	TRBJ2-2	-	CASSQVTAVSGELFF	TGCGCCAGCAGCCAAGTTACGGCGGTTTCCGGGGAGCTGTTTTTT
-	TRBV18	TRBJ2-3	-	CASSPSDTQYF	TGTGCCAGCTCACCAAGCGATACGCAGTATTTT
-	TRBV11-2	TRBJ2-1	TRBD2	CASSSFSGFYEQFF	TGTGCCAGCAGCTCCTTTAGCGGGTTCTATGAGCAGTTCTTC
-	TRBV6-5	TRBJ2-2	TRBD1	CASSRQGKAGELFF	TGTGCCAGCAGTCGACAGGGTAAAGCCGGGGAGCTGTTTTTT
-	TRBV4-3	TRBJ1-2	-	CASSPSWGEANYGYTF	TGCGCCAGCAGCCCTTCTTGGGGAGAAGCTAACTATGGCTACACCTTC
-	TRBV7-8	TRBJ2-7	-	CASSSGSPSKLF	TGTGCCAGCAGCTCAGGTTCCCCATCTAAGCTGTTC
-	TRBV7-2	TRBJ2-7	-	CASSPHPNYEQYF	TGTGCCAGCAGTCCACACCCAAACTACGAGCAGTACTTC
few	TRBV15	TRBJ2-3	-	CATSRSTQGPNTQYF	TGTGCCACCAGCAGATCTACTCAGGGGCCGAATACGCAGTATTTT
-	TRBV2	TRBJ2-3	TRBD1	CASSKLRGNADTQYF	TGTGCCAGCTCGAAACTCAGGGGGAACGCAGATACGCAGTATTTT
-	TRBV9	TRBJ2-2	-	CASSVAGRGPNTGELFF	TGTGCCAGCAGCGTAGCCGGGCGGGGGCCGAACACCGGGGAGCTGTTTTTT
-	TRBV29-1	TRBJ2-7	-	CSAGEPLSEQYF	TGCAGCGCAGGCGAACCCCTCTCCGAGCAGTACTTC
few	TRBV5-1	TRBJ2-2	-	CASITDRNTGELFF	TGCGCCAGCATCACCGACCGGAACACCGGGGAGCTGTTTTTT
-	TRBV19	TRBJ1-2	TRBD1	CASTGQGEGYTF	TGTGCCAGTACAGGACAGGGGGAAGGCTACACCTTC
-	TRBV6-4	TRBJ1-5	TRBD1	CASSPGGAGNQPQHF	TGTGCCAGCAGTCCAGGGGGCGCAGGCAATCAGCCCCAGCATTTT
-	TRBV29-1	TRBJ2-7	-	CSVEETGSGEQYF	TGCAGCGTTGAAGAGACAGGTTCGGGAGAGCAGTACTTC
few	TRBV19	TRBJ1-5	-	CASSAMQVGHQPQHF	TGTGCCAGTAGTGCAATGCAGGTGGGGCATCAGCCCCAGCATTTT
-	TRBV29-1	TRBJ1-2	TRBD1	CSFMDRGQLNYGYTF	TGCAGCTTCATGGACAGGGGGCAACTCAACTATGGCTACACCTTC
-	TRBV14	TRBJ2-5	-	CASSQGSRRQETQYF	TGTGCCAGCAGCCAGGGGTCAAGGCGGCAAGAGACCCAGTACTTC
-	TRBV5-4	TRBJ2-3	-	CASSLGRITDTQYF	TGTGCCAGCAGCTTGGGGCGGATCACAGATACGCAGTATTTT
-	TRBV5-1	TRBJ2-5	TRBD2	CASSWTSSQETQYF	TGCGCCAGCAGTTGGACTAGCTCTCAAGAGACCCAGTACTTC
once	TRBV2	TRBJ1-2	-	CASSLSRTLHYGYTF	TGTGCCAGCAGTTTATCGAGAACACTTCACTATGGCTACACCTTC
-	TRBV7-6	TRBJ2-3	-	CASSLAGPTDTQYF	TGTGCCAGCAGCTTAGCGGGGCCCACAGATACGCAGTATTTT
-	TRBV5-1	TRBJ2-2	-	CASSLGAETNTGELFF	TGCGCCAGCAGCTTGGGTGCGGAGACGAACACCGGGGAGCTGTTTTTT
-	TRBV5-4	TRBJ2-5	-	CASSETLQETQYF	TGTGCCAGCAGCGAGACGCTTCAAGAGACCCAGTACTTC
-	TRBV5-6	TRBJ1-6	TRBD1	CASSLFNRGFLGSPLHF	TGTGCCAGCAGCTTATTTAACAGGGGGTTTCTTGGCTCACCCCTCCACTTT
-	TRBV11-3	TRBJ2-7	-	CASSLGGVPYEQYF	TGTGCCAGCAGCTTAGGGGGTGTCCCCTACGAGCAGTACTTC
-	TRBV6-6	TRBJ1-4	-	CASSDRGNEKLFF	TGTGCCAGCAGTGACCGGGGGAATGAAAAACTGTTTTTT
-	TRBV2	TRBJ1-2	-	CASSEANGTPAGYTF	TGTGCCAGCAGTGAAGCAAATGGGACCCCGGCCGGCTACACCTTC
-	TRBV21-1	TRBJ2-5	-	CASSKSGTSGRQETQYF	TGTGCCAGCAGCAAATCCGGTACTAGCGGGCGCCAAGAGACCCAGTACTTC
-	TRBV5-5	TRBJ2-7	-	CASSLLEGSSYEQYF	TGTGCCAGCAGCTTGTTGGAAGGGAGCTCCTACGAGCAGTACTTC
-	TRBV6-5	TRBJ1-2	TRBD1	CATGQGHGYTF	TGTGCCACCGGACAGGGGCATGGCTACACCTTC
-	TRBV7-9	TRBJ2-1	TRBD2	CASSFTSGRSYNEQFF	TGTGCCAGCAGCTTCACTAGCGGGAGATCCTACAATGAGCAGTTCTTC
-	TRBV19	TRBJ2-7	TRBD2	CASSRGSGGTYEQYF	TGTGCCAGTAGCAGAGGTAGCGGGGGTACCTACGAGCAGTACTTC
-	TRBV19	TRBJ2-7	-	CASPKPLWSGIWDEQYF	TGTGCCAGTCCAAAGCCGCTTTGGAGTGGGATATGGGACGAGCAGTACTTC
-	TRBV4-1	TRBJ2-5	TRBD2	CASSQPSSGKETQYF	TGCGCCAGCAGCCAACCCAGTAGCGGGAAGGAGACCCAGTACTTC
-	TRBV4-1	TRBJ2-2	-	CASSLPSAGNTGELFF	TGCGCCAGCAGCCTCCCTTCAGCGGGGAACACCGGGGAGCTGTTTTTT
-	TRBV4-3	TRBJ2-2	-	CASSQDQGTGELFF	TGCGCCAGCAGCCAAGATCAGGGGACCGGGGAGCTGTTTTTT
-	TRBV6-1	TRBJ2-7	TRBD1	CASSAGGHEQYF	TGTGCCAGCAGCGCAGGGGGCCACGAGCAGTACTTC
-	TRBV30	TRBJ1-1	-	CAWSVSGRYTEAFF	TGTGCCTGGAGTGTATCAGGACGGTACACTGAAGCTTTCTTT
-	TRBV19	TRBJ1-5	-	CASSIGVVRGVRNQPQHF	TGTGCCAGTAGTATAGGGGTGGTGAGGGGCGTACGCAATCAGCCCCAGCATTTT
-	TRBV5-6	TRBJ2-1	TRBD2	CASSLMAGTRNNEQFF	TGTGCCAGCAGCTTAATGGCAGGGACTAGGAACAATGAGCAGTTCTTC
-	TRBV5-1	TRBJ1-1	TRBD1	CASSLEGAKNTEAFF	TGCGCCAGCAGCTTGGAGGGGGCGAAGAACACTGAAGCTTTCTTT
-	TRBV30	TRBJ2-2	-	CAWSWYTGELFF	TGTGCCTGGAGTTGGTACACCGGGGAGCTGTTTTTT
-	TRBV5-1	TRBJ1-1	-	CASSPHFDSGNEAFF	TGCGCCAGCAGCCCTCACTTCGATTCGGGTAATGAAGCTTTCTTT
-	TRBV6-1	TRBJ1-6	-	CASSEYEFSPLHF	TGTGCCAGCAGTGAATACGAGTTTTCACCCCTCCACTTT